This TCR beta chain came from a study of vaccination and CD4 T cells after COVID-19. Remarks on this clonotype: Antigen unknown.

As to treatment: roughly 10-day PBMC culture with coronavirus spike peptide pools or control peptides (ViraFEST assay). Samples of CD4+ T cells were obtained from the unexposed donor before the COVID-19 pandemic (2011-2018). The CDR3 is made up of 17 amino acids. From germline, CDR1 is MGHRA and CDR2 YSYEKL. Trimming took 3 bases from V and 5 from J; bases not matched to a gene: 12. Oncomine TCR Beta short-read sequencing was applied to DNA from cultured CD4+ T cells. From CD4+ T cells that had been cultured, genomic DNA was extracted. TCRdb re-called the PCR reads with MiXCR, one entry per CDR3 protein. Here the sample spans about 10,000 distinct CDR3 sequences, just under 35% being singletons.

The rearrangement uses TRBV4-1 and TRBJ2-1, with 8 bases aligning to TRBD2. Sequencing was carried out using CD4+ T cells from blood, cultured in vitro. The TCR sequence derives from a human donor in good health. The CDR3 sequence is CASSQVTASGSNNEQFF. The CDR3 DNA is TGCGCCAGCAGCCAGGTCACCGCTAGCGGGTCAAACAATGAGCAGTTCTTC.